One and the same sample provided the 16 T cell receptor beta chains below, sequenced in a study of molecular identifiers for immune sequencing clone quantification (dated by TCRdb to between 2017 and 2018). Library construction relied on PCR. Reads for this sample came from an Illumina HiSeq 4000. Starting from the raw public reads, TCRdb applied fastp trimming at Q25, assembled clones with MiXCR and retained in-frame beta chains. Every CDR3 protein is listed once, alongside the most common genes and DNA of its rows. This sample lists 10,000 or so distinct CDR3 sequences; roughly a sixth were detected once. Jointly, the top ten make up roughly 1.9% of the sample. Sequencing was done on a sample of naive CD8+ T cells from blood, with Jurkat cell RNA spiked in. The cell subset or site label on this specimen signifies: FACS-sorted CD8+CD4-CCR7+CD45RA+ naive T cells. These receptors were taken from a human donor in good health. Some libraries in this study had Jurkat cell RNA spiked in.

In this sample, this clonotype is medium-sized. The V call is TRBV28, the J call TRBJ2-7; weak D call: TRBD2 (6 bases). The CDR3 has 14 amino acids. Germline loops: CDR1 MDHEN, CDR2 SYDVKM. V lost 7 bases and J 4 bases, leaving 17 bases between the germline ends. CDR3 nucleotide sequence: TGTGCCAGCACCCGCCCCCTTAGCGGATACGAGCAGTACTTC. Its protein product is CASTRPLSGYEQYF.

This clonotype is labeled medium-sized (0.01 to 0.1%). The chain uses TRBV5-1 and TRBJ1-1; no definite D call. Trimming took 4 bases from V and 7 from J, leaving 14 bases between them. Germline lookup yields CDR1 SGHRS and CDR2 YFSETQ. There are 13 residues in the CDR3. CDR3 sequence (DNA): TGCGCCAGCAGCAAATTCCCCGCCAATGAAGCTTTCTTT. This sequence encodes CASSKFPANEAFF. Based on the CDR3 plus reference TRBV5-1 and TRBJ1-1, the full variable domain is KAGVTQTPRYLIKTRGQQVTLSCSPISGHRSVSWYQQTPGQGLQFLFEYFSETQRNKGNFPGRFSGRQFSNSRSEMNVSTLELGDSALYLCASSKFPANEAFFGQGTRLTVV.

This clonotype was observed at least ten times. This chain links TRBV19 with TRBJ2-7; a weak D match, TRBD1 (6 bases). Between the trimmed V and J ends, which lost 4 bases and 2 bases, there was a span of 9 bases. From germline, CDR1 is LNHDA and CDR2 SQIVND (reference sequence). This CDR3 is built from 13 residues. In nucleotides, the CDR3 is TGTGCCAGTAGTAGGGACATCGCCTACGAGCAGTACTTC. Protein sequence: CASSRDIAYEQYF.

By share of the sample, this clonotype is medium-sized. The chain employs TRBV7-7 and TRBJ2-1, with D hard to call. Germline V CDR1 and CDR2: SSHAT, FNYEAQ (reference sequence). V lost 2 bases and J 2 bases, leaving 13 bases between the germline ends. The CDR3 is made up of 16 amino acids. The CDR3 coding sequence is TGTGCCAGCAGCTTATCCTATGCTAGGACCTACAATGAGCAGTTCTTC. It is translated as CASSLSYARTYNEQFF.

This clonotype has at least ten counts. For the CDR3, the DNA is TGTGCTAGTGGTTTGGTGGTCGGGGCCAATGAGCAGTTCTTC. Protein product: CASGLVVGANEQFF. The chain couples TRBV12-5 to TRBJ2-1; D may be TRBD1 or TRBD2 (5 bases each). Germline CDR1 is LGHNT and CDR2 is FRNRAP. The CDR3 extends over 14 amino acids. The V and J ends lost 0 bases and 6 bases respectively, with 9 bases between them.

Ten or more counts support this clonotype. J is TRBJ2-1 and V is TRBV29-1, with D perhaps assigned TRBD1 or TRBD2 (5 bases each). Trimming took off 8 bases at V and 7 bases at J, with 15 bases between the two ends. Germline CDR1 SQVTM, CDR2 ANQGSEA. CDR3 length equals 12 residues. The DNA of the CDR3 is TGCAGCATCCGGGACCTTGGGAATGAGCAGTTCTTC. It codes for CSIRDLGNEQFF.

About this clonotype itself: A much larger clonotype is one base distant, so this may be a read error. This chain joins TRBV5-4 and TRBJ2-7, with TRBD2 identical over 9 bases. V lost 1 base and J lost 4; bases outside the gene matches: 6. The CDR3 length is 15 residues. The germline V gene encodes CDR1 SGHNT and CDR2 YYREEE (reference sequence). The CDR3 DNA reads TGTGCCAGCAGCTTGCCCCCGCGGGAGGGGTACGAGCAGTACTTC. Amino acids: CASSLPPREGYEQYF. The variable domain in full, with the rest retrieved from reference TRBV5-4 and TRBJ2-7, is ETGVTQSPTHLIKTRGQQVTLRCSSQSGHNTVSWYQQALGQGPQFIFQYYREEENGRGNFPPRFSGLQFPNYSSELNVNALELDDSALYLCASSLPPREGYEQYFGPGTRLTVT.

For this clonotype: At one boundary the junction diverges from the germline segment, which might be a read error. This sequence joins TRBV28 and TRBJ2-7; no clear D. This CDR3 comprises 14 residues. Germline V gene lookup returns CDR1 MDHEN and CDR2 SYDVKM. The CDR3 DNA reads as TGTGCCAGCAGACTGACGAGGAGTTATTACGGGCAGTACTTC. This encodes CASRLTRSYYGQYF. The whole variable domain, remainder taken from reference TRBV28 and TRBJ2-7, is DVKVTQSSRYLVKRTGEKVFLECVQDMDHENMFWYRQDPGLGLRLIYFSYDVKMKEKGDIPEGYSVSREKKERFSLILESASTNQTSMYLCASRLTRSYYGQYFGPGTRLTVT.

Concerning this clonotype: A much larger clonotype is one base distant, so this may be a read error. The CDR3 DNA follows: TGTGCCAGCAGTTTAGGGACAGCGAACTACGGGCAGTACTTC. Its translation: CASSLGTANYGQYF. V usage is TRBV12-3 or TRBV12-4 and J usage is TRBJ2-7, with D perhaps matching TRBD1 (6 bases). The CDR3 extends over 14 amino acids.

Relative to its sample, this clonotype is medium-sized. The V call is TRBV19, the J call TRBJ2-7, with D maybe TRBD1 (7 bases). The germline V gene has CDR1 LNHDA and CDR2 SQIVND (reference sequence). This CDR3 has 15 residues. Trimming removed 3 bases from V and 3 bases from J, with 15 bases in between. DNA of the CDR3: TGTGCCAGTAGTATTGGCGGGACAGTGTACTACGAGCAGTACTTC. Translated, it gives CASSIGGTVYYEQYF.

This clonotype was counted ten times or more. V and J are TRBV4-1 and TRBJ2-7, with D possibly being TRBD2 (5 bases). CDR1 is MGHRA, CDR2 YSYEKL, per germline. The ends were cut back, 1 base at V and 2 bases at J, with 18 bases in the middle. The CDR3 is 17 residues long. For the CDR3, the DNA is TGCGCCAGCAGCCAAGGACCTCCTCCGGGAAGAGCCTACGAGCAGTACTTC. This translates into CASSQGPPPGRAYEQYF.

This clonotype appeared many times. The CDR3 reads CASSQDRDNEQFF. DNA for the CDR3: TGTGCCAGCAGCCAGGACAGAGACAATGAGCAGTTCTTC. The gene calls are TRBV6-5 and TRBJ2-1; possible D gene TRBD1, 6 bases. The CDR3 is 13 amino acids. With 6 bases removed from V and 5 bases from J, the gap between germline ends came to 11 bases. Germline V lookup: CDR1 MNHEY, CDR2 SVGAGI.

This clonotype was found a few times. The chain has TRBV28 and TRBJ2-1; no reliable D call. The CDR3 sequence is 15 residues long. Germline V CDR1 and CDR2: MDHEN, SYDVKM. Deletions cut 6 bases from V and 0 bases from J, with 12 bases between. The DNA of the CDR3 is TGTGCCAGCAGATCCCTGCGGCTCTCCTACAATGAGCAGTTCTTC. This translates into CASRSLRLSYNEQFF.

The CDR3 DNA sequence: TGTGCCAGCAGCCTCGGGGGGGAAGGGGAGCTGTTTTTT. Encoded protein: CASSLGGEGELFF. The rearrangement links TRBV12-3 or TRBV12-4 to TRBJ2-2; TRBD2 aligns across 8 bases. Trimming removed 6 bases from V and 8 bases from J; junction bases left unmatched: 5. The CDR3 has 13 residues.

The rearrangement uses TRBV12-3 or TRBV12-4 and TRBJ2-1; 14 nucleotides match TRBD2. This CDR3 has 15 residues. With 4 bases clipped from V and 8 bases from J, the junction kept 4 bases outside the gene matches. CDR3 region: CASSSTSGRAYEQFF. In DNA form, the CDR3 reads TGTGCCAGCAGTTCGACTAGCGGGAGGGCCTATGAGCAGTTCTTC.

In this sample, this clonotype is medium-sized. The chain recombines TRBV29-1 with TRBJ2-7, with D tentatively TRBD1 or TRBD2 (5 bases each). CDR1 and CDR2 from the germline V gene are SQVTM and ANQGSEA. The CDR3 totals 14 residues. Trimming shortened V by 6 bases and J by 0 bases, and 15 bases separated the two germline ends. CDR3 DNA sequence: TGCAGCGTCGCTGGGACGGTCAACTCCTACGAGCAGTACTTC. It translates to CSVAGTVNSYEQYF.